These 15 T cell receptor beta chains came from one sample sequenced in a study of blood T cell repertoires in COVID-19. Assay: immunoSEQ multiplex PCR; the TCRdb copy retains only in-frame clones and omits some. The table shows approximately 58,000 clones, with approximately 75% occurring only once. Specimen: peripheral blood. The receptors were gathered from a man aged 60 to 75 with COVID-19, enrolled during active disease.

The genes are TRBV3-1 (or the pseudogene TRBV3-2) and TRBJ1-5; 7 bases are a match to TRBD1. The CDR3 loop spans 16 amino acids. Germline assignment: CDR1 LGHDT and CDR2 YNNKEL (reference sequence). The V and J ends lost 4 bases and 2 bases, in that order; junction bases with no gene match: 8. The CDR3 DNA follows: TGTGCCAGCAGCCTCGACCGGGGGACAGGCAATCAGCCCCAGCATTTT. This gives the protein CASSLDRGTGNQPQHF.

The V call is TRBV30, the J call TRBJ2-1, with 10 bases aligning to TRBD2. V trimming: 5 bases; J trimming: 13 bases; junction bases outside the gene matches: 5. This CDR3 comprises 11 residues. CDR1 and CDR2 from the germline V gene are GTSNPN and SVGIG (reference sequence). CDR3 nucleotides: TGTGCCTGGCGGCTAGCGGGAGAACAGTTCTTC. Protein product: CAWRLAGEQFF.

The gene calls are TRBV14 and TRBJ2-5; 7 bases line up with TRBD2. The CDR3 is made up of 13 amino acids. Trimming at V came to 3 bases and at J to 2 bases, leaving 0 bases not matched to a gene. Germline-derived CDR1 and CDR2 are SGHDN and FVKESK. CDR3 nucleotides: TGTGCCAGCAGCCAGGGACTACAAGAGACCCAGTACTTC. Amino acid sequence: CASSQGLQETQYF.

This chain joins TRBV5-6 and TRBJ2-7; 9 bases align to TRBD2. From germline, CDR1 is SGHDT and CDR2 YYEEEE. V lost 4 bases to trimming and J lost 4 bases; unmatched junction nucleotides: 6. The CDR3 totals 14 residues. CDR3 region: CASSRAGGTYEQYF. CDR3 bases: TGTGCCAGCAGCCGAGCGGGGGGCACGTACGAGCAGTACTTC.

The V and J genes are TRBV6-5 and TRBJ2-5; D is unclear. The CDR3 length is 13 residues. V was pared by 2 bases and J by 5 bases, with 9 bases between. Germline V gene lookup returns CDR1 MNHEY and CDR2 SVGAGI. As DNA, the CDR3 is TGTGCCAGCAGTTACCTGACTGGGGAGACCCAGTACTTC. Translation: CASSYLTGETQYF.

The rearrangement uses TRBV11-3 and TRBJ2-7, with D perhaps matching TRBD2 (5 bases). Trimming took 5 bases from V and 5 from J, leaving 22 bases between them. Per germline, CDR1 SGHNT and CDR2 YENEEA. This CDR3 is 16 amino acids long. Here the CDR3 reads CASSPERLPFFHEQYF. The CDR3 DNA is TGTGCCAGCAGCCCGGAAAGACTACCTTTTTTCCACGAGCAGTACTTC.

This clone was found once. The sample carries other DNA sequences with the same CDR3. CDR3 nucleotide sequence: TGTGCCAGCAGCGTAGGGGGGGGTCAAGAGACCCAGTACTTC. Translation gives CASSVGGGQETQYF. The V call is TRBV9, the J call TRBJ2-5; 7 bases line up with TRBD2. Germline V lookup: CDR1 SGDLS, CDR2 YYNGEE. V dropped 0 bases and J dropped 2; count of bases not matched to a gene: 1. This CDR3 has 14 amino acids.

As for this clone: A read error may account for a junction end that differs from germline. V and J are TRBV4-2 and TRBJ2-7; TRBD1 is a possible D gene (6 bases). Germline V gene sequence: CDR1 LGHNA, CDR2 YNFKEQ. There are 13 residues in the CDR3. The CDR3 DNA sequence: TGTGCCAGCAGCCAAGACAGGGCCGGGGACATCGGCTTC. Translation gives CASSQDRAGDIGF.

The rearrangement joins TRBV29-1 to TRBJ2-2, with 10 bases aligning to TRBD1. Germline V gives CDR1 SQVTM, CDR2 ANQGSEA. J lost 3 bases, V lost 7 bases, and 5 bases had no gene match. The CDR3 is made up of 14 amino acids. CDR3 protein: CSAMTGGHTGELFF. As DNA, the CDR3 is TGCAGCGCCATGACAGGGGGCCACACCGGGGAGCTGTTTTTT.

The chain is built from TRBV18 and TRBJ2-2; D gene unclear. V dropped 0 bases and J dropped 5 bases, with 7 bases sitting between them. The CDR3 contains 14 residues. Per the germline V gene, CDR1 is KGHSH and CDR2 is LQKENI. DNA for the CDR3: TGTGCCAGCTCACCACCTCAGAGGACCGGGGAGCTGTTTTTT. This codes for CASSPPQRTGELFF.

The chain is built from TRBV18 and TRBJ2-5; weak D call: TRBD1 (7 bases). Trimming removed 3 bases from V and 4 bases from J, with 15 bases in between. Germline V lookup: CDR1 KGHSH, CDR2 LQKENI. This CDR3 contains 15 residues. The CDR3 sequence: CASSPNLEGAETQYF. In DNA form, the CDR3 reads TGTGCCAGCTCACCGAACTTGGAGGGGGCAGAGACCCAGTACTTC.

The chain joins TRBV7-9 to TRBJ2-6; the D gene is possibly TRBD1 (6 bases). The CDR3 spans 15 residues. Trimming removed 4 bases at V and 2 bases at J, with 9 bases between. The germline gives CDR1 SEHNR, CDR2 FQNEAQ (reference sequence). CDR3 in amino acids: CASSSQGPGANVLTF. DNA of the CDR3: TGTGCCAGCAGCTCCCAGGGGCCTGGGGCCAACGTCCTGACTTTC. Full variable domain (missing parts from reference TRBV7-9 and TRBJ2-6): DTGVSQNPRHKITKRGQNVTFRCDPISEHNRLYWYRQTLGQGPEFLTYFQNEAQLEKSRLLSDRFSAERPKGSFSTLEIQRTEQGDSAMYLCASSSQGPGANVLTFGAGSRLTVL.

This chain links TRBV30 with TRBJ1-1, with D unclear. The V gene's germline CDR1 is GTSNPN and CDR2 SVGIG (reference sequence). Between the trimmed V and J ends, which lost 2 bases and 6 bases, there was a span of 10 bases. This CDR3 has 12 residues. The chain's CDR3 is CAWSPRHPEAFF. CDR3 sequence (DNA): TGTGCCTGGAGTCCCAGACACCCTGAAGCTTTCTTT.

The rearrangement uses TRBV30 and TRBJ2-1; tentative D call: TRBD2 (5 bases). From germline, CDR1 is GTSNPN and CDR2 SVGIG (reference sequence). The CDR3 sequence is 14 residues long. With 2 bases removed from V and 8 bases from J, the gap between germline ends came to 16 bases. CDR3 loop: CAWSSITTRYEQFF. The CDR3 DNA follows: TGTGCCTGGAGTTCTATCACTACTAGGTATGAGCAGTTCTTC.

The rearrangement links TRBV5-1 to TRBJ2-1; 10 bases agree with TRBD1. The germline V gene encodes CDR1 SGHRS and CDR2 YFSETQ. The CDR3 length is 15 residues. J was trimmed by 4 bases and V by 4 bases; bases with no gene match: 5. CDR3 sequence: CASSGGTGAYNEQFF. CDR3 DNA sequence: TGCGCCAGCAGCGGGGGGACAGGGGCATACAATGAGCAGTTCTTC.